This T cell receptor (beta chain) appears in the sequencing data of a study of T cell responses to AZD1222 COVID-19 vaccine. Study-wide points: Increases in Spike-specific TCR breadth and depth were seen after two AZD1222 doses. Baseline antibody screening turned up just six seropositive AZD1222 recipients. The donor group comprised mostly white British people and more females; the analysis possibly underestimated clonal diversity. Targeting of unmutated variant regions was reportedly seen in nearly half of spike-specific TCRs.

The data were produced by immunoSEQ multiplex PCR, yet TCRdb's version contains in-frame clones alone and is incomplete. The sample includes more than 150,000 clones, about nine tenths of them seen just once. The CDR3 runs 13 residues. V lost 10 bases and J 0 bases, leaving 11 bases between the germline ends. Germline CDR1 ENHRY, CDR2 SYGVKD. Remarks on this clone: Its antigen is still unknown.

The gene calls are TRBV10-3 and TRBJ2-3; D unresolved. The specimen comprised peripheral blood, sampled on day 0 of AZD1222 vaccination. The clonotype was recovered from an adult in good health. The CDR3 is CATGTPSTDTQYF. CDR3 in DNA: TGTGCCACTGGTACGCCTAGCACAGATACGCAGTATTTT.